The source of this TCR beta chain is a study of beta chain features in type 1 diabetes. Expressed TCRB transcripts were sequenced because the isolated RNA had all been reverse transcribed beforehand. The table came from immunoSEQ multiplex PCR; TCRdb's copy has only in-frame clones and leaves some out. The sample consists of some 700,000 clones, under 15% of them appearing once. With 4 bases removed from V and 5 bases from J, the gap between germline ends came to 8 bases. Germline lookup yields CDR1 KGHSH and CDR2 LQKENI. The CDR3 consists of 12 residues. The table lists this clone with a few counts. Its target is not known. The same CDR3 can be traced to other DNA sequences in this sample. Overall study results and limits: Naive, central memory and Treg TCRB repertoires appeared more alike in patients than in healthy donors. For Type 1 diabetes patients, all four CD4+ subsets carried TCRB CDR3s that were moderately but significantly shorter.

Specimen: naive CD4+ T cells from blood. The receptor's source is a young man with type 1 diabetes. This chain connects TRBV18 to TRBJ2-5; no firm D call. CDR3 coding DNA: TGTGCCAGCTCACGGGTCGGGGAGACCCAGTACTTC. As protein: CASSRVGETQYF. Looking up the rest from reference TRBV18 and TRBJ2-5 gives the full variable domain: NAGVMQNPRHLVRRRGQEARLRCSPMKGHSHVYWYRQLPEEGLKFMVYLQKENIIDESGMPKERFSAEFPKEGPSILRIQQVVRGDSAAYFCASSRVGETQYFGPGTRLLVL.